Listed here are 20 T cell receptor beta chains from one sample, sequenced in a study of T cell responses to AZD1222 COVID-19 vaccine (dated by TCRdb to the early 2020s). Taken with the paper, the label for time point translates to: baseline before first vaccination. The protocol used for the library was the immunoSEQ multiplex PCR assay. TCRdb re-hosts the immuneACCESS table, in-frame sequences only. Its copies lack some clones; in the studies checked, an unresolved V gene accounts for under half of them, and the cause for the rest is not known. The sample table contains about 120,000 clones; only one count was recorded for roughly 89% of them. The ten largest clones take up almost 5.5% of the sample. Sequencing used peripheral blood, obtained on day 0 of AZD1222 vaccination. The receptors originated from an adult in good health.

A single count supports this clone. This rearrangement joins TRBV10-3 to TRBJ2-1; tentatively, D is TRBD1 (6 bases). This CDR3 is 15 amino acids long. Trimming stripped 6 bases from V and 5 bases from J, with 17 bases between. Germline V gives CDR1 ENHRY, CDR2 SYGVKD. CDR3 region: CAISPGQLLDNEQFF. The CDR3 DNA is TGTGCCATCAGCCCGGGACAACTCCTGGACAATGAGCAGTTCTTC.

This clone was counted a single time. In DNA, the CDR3 is TGTGCCAGCCGGCCCCGGGCAACCGGGGAGCTGTTTTTT. Its protein is CASRPRATGELFF. The chain employs TRBV6-5 and TRBJ2-2, with D unclear. This CDR3 has 13 amino acids. The V and J ends lost 8 bases and 5 bases respectively, with 12 bases between them. Per germline, CDR1 MNHEY and CDR2 SVGAGI.

This rearrangement joins TRBV3-1 (or the pseudogene TRBV3-2) to TRBJ1-6; tentatively, D is TRBD1 (5 bases). The CDR3 is made up of 15 amino acids. Germline V CDR1 and CDR2: LGHDT, YNNKEL (reference sequence). With 1 base removed from V and 9 bases from J, the gap between germline ends came to 13 bases. This chain's CDR3 is CASSQARASGSPLHF. The CDR3 DNA reads as TGTGCCAGCAGCCAAGCCAGGGCAAGCGGTTCACCCCTCCACTTT.

The chain joins TRBV28 to TRBJ1-2; no clear D. Germline CDR1 reads MDHEN; CDR2 reads SYDVKM. The ends were cut back, 7 bases at V and 10 bases at J, with 16 bases in the middle. The CDR3 has 12 amino acids. CDR3 loop: CASTATTTFYTF. The CDR3 nucleotides read TGTGCCAGCACCGCCACCACGACATTCTACACCTTC.

The rearrangement links TRBV19 to TRBJ1-5, with unresolved D. The CDR3 contains 15 residues. V was cut by 1 base and J by 0 bases, with 7 bases left in between. In germline, CDR1 is LNHDA, CDR2 SQIVND (reference sequence). DNA of the CDR3: TGTGCCAGTAGTATAGGGGGAACTAGCAATCAGCCCCAGCATTTT. Its translation: CASSIGGTSNQPQHF.

The chain is built from TRBV9 and TRBJ1-4, with D perhaps matching TRBD1 (5 bases). The CDR3 spans 14 residues. Trimming removed 3 bases at V and 7 bases at J, with 13 bases between. Per the germline V gene, CDR1 is SGDLS and CDR2 is YYNGEE. The CDR3 loop is CASSAGTGLEKLFF. CDR3 sequence (DNA): TGTGCCAGCAGCGCAGGGACCGGGCTTGAAAAACTGTTTTTT.

The sample holds one count of this clone. The chain has TRBV19 and TRBJ2-6, with 9 positions matching TRBD1. The ends lost 6 bases at V and 5 bases at J; junction bases unmatched: 5. Germline values: CDR1 LNHDA, CDR2 SQIVND (reference sequence). The CDR3 has 15 residues. The CDR3 DNA reads as TGTGCCAGTAGCAACAGGGGGCAAAGGGCCAACGTCCTGACTTTC. It encodes CASSNRGQRANVLTF. The full variable domain, in which reference TRBV19 and TRBJ2-6 provide the parts outside the CDR3, is DGGITQSPKYLFRKEGQNVTLSCEQNLNHDAMYWYRQDPGQGLRLIYYSQIVNDFQKGDIAEGYSVSREKKESFPLTVTSAQKNPTAFYLCASSNRGQRANVLTFGAGSRLTVL.

J is TRBJ1-4 and V is TRBV3-1 (or the pseudogene TRBV3-2); D is unclear. Trimming took 3 bases from V and 8 from J, leaving 13 bases between them. The CDR3 totals 14 residues. The germline CDR1 and CDR2 sequences are LGHDT and YNNKEL (reference sequence). DNA of the CDR3: TGTGCCAGCAGCCACTCCGGGGAGGGCGAAAAACTGTTTTTT. This sequence encodes CASSHSGEGEKLFF.

The rearrangement links TRBV5-6 to TRBJ1-5; a weak D match, TRBD1 (5 bases). Trimming took off 0 bases at V and 2 bases at J, with 9 bases between the two ends. Germline CDR1 is SGHDT and CDR2 is YYEEEE. CDR3 length: 15 amino acids. Here the CDR3 DNA reads TGTGCCAGCAGCTTGGCAGGGTATGGCAATCAGCCCCAGCATTTT. Amino acids: CASSLAGYGNQPQHF. Together with reference TRBV5-6 and TRBJ1-5, the CDR3 gives the full variable domain: DAGVTQSPTHLIKTRGQQVTLRCSPKSGHDTVSWYQQALGQGPQFIFQYYEEEERQRGNFPDRFSGHQFPNYSSELNVNALLLGDSALYLCASSLAGYGNQPQHFGDGTRLSIL.

V is TRBV30 and J is TRBJ1-4; D ambiguous. Deletions cut 0 bases from V and 5 bases from J, with 1 base between. The CDR3 covers 11 residues. CDR1 and CDR2 from the germline V gene are GTSNPN and SVGIG (reference sequence). CDR3 DNA sequence: TGTGCCTGGAGTGTCAATGAAAAACTGTTTTTT. It codes for CAWSVNEKLFF. Full variable domain (missing parts from reference TRBV30 and TRBJ1-4): SQTIHQWPATLVQPVGSPLSLECTVEGTSNPNLYWYRQAAGRGLQLLFYSVGIGQISSEVPQNLSASRPQDRQFILSSKKLLLSDSGFYLCAWSVNEKLFFGSGTQLSVL.

The chain couples TRBV5-6 to TRBJ1-1; D possibly corresponds to TRBD1 (5 bases). The CDR3 loop spans 17 amino acids. V dropped 0 bases and J dropped 1 base, with 16 bases sitting between them. Looked up from germline, CDR1 is SGHDT and CDR2 is YYEEEE. CDR3 amino acids: CASSLGLSDGGNTEAFF. DNA for the CDR3: TGTGCCAGCAGCTTGGGGTTATCAGATGGGGGGAACACTGAAGCTTTCTTT.

The chain has TRBV27 and TRBJ1-4; 7 positions match TRBD1. This CDR3 is 15 amino acids long. Germline lookup yields CDR1 MNHEY and CDR2 SMNVEV (reference sequence). V was clipped by 7 bases and J by 6 bases; unmatched bases: 11. CDR3 residues: CASTTLGQADEKLFF. CDR3 nucleotide sequence: TGTGCCAGCACCACCCTTGGACAGGCCGATGAAAAACTGTTTTTT.

This chain joins TRBV6-2 or TRBV6-3 and TRBJ2-4; D remains ambiguous. The CDR3 length is 17 residues. V lost 1 base and J lost 3, with 16 bases in between. In germline, CDR1 is MNHEY, CDR2 SVGEGT. The CDR3 is CASSYYLTGLHKNIQYF. The DNA for the CDR3 is TGTGCCAGCAGTTACTACCTGACCGGGCTACACAAAAACATTCAGTACTTC.

About this clone itself: The sample holds other DNA sequences that translate to the same CDR3. The chain couples TRBV6-5 to TRBJ1-5, with 9 bases lining up with TRBD1. The V gene end was trimmed by 5 bases and the J gene end by 4 bases; junction bases not matched to a gene: 3. The CDR3 length is 14 residues. Germline CDR1 is MNHEY and CDR2 is SVGAGI. CDR3 coding DNA: TGTGCCAGCAGTAGACAGGGGGGGAATCAGCCCCAGCATTTT. Its protein is CASSRQGGNQPQHF.

The gene calls are TRBV12-3 or TRBV12-4 and TRBJ1-1, with D unclear. V shed 3 bases and J shed 1 base, with 6 bases lying between them. The CDR3 runs 13 residues. DNA of the CDR3: TGTGCCAGCAGTTTTTCGGGGAACACTGAAGCTTTCTTT. Its protein product is CASSFSGNTEAFF.

The chain combines TRBV27 with TRBJ2-7; 10 nucleotides line up with TRBD1. Germline CDR1 and CDR2: MNHEY and SMNVEV (reference sequence). J gave up 4 bases and V 6 bases, and 6 bases lay outside the gene matches. This CDR3 comprises 14 residues. The CDR3 DNA is TGTGCCAGCAGGCCCGGGACAGGGGTATACGAGCAGTACTTC. This translates into CASRPGTGVYEQYF.

J is TRBJ1-1 and V is TRBV7-9, with D perhaps TRBD1 (6 bases). The V end was cut by 6 bases, the J end by 11 bases, with 16 bases between. The germline V gene has CDR1 SEHNR and CDR2 FQNEAQ (reference sequence). The CDR3 length is 12 residues. The CDR3 DNA reads as TGTGCCAGCAGTTATAGACAGGTAAAGGCTTTCTTT. As protein: CASSYRQVKAFF.

The table lists this clone with a count of one. The chain joins TRBV5-6 to TRBJ1-4; D call uncertain. Germline CDR1 is SGHDT and CDR2 is YYEEEE. The CDR3 has 14 amino acids. Trimming stripped 7 bases from V and 7 bases from J, with 17 bases between. The CDR3 here is CASAFGQLGEKLFF. Here the CDR3 DNA reads TGTGCCAGCGCGTTCGGCCAACTCGGTGAAAAACTGTTTTTT.

The chain is built from TRBV11-2 and TRBJ1-4; D remains unclear. Germline V gene lookup returns CDR1 SGHAT and CDR2 FQNNGV. The CDR3 runs 13 residues. Trimming took 3 bases from V and 7 from J, leaving 9 bases between them. The CDR3 region is CASSFSLGEKLFF. DNA of the CDR3: TGTGCCAGCAGCTTTTCCTTAGGTGAAAAACTGTTTTTT.

This chain joins TRBV28 and TRBJ2-1, with 9 bases that match TRBD1. CDR3 size: 13 residues. V was pared by 8 bases and J by 5 bases, with 4 bases of the junction left unmatched. Germline CDR1 reads MDHEN; CDR2 reads SYDVKM. The CDR3 loop reads CASLRTGDNEQFF. CDR3 nucleotides: TGTGCCAGCCTTAGGACAGGGGACAATGAGCAGTTCTTC.